This T cell receptor (beta chain) emerged from a study of blood T cells in healthy people across ages. As regards this clonotype: Antigen unknown.

A sample-barcoded 5' primer and a J-beta primer mix were used in a second PCR of about 6 to 12 cycles. One entry per CDR3 protein results from TCRdb running MiXCR on the 5' RACE reads. Counted here are more than 1.4 million distinct CDR3 sequences, roughly 45% occurring once; the ten biggest clones make up approximately 7.9%. CDR1 SGHDN and CDR2 FVKESK come from the germline V gene. The CDR3 runs to 16 residues. J lost 0 bases, V lost 4 bases, and 5 bases had no gene match. Overall study findings and caveats: Unknown donor CMV status possibly confounded expanded clonotype changes.

A minimum of 6 micrograms of total RNA was extracted per sample. Sequencing was done on a sample of blood. V gene TRBV14 combines with J gene TRBJ2-1, with 8 bases lining up with TRBD2. The clonotype comes from a woman between 18 and 29 years old in good health. CDR3 protein: CASSLLAVSSYNEQFF. The CDR3 nucleotides read TGTGCCAGCAGCCTACTAGCGGTGAGCTCCTACAATGAGCAGTTCTTC.